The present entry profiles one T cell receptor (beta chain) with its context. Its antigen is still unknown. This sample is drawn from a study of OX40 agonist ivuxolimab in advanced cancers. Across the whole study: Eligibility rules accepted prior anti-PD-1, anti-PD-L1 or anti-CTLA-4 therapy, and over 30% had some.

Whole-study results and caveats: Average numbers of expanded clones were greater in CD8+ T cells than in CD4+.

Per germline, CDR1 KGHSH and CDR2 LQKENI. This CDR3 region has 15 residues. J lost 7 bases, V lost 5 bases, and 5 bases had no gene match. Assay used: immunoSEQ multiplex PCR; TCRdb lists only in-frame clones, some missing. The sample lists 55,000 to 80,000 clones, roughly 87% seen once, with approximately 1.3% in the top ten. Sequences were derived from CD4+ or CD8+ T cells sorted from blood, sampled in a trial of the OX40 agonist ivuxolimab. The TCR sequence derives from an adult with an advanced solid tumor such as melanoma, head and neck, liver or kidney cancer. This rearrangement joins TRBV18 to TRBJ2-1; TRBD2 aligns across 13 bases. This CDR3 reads CASSAGTSGNNEQFF. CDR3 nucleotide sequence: TGTGCCAGCTCAGCCGGGACTAGCGGGAATAATGAGCAGTTCTTC.